Listed here is a single TCR beta chain. The PCR used 60 Vbeta and 13 Jbeta primers. TCRdb's copy holds only in-frame clones and misses some; the assay was immunoSEQ multiplex PCR. The table counts tens of thousands of clones; 4.8% lies in the top ten. The junction had 5 bases not matched to a gene; V was cut back by 3 bases and J by 11 bases. This CDR3 comprises 12 residues. CDR1 is KGHSH, CDR2 LQKENI, per germline. This record belongs to a study of cytomegalovirus exposure and HLA in healthy donors. This TCR derives from a female donor in good health and CMV-seronegative. What was sequenced was PBMCs. This rearrangement joins TRBV18 to TRBJ1-1, with 8 bases matching TRBD1. The CDR3 DNA reads as TGTGCCAGCTCACCGGACAGGGACAGCGCTTTCTTT. This translates into CASSPDRDSAFF.